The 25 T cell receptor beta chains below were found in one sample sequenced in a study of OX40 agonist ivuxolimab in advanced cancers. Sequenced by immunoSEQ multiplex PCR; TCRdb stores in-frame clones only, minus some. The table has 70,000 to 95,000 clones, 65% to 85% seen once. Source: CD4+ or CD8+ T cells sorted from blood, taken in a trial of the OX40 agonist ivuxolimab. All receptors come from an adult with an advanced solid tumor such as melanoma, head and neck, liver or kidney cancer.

CDR3 residues: CASSLGQGMDGYTF. CDR3 nucleotide sequence: TGTGCCAGCAGCCTGGGACAGGGGATGGATGGCTACACCTTC. The chain combines TRBV7-8 with TRBJ1-2; TRBD1 agrees at 10 bases. V gave up 5 bases and J gave up 6 bases; unmatched junction bases: 6. This CDR3 is built from 14 residues. Germline CDR1 and CDR2: SGHVS and FQNEAQ.

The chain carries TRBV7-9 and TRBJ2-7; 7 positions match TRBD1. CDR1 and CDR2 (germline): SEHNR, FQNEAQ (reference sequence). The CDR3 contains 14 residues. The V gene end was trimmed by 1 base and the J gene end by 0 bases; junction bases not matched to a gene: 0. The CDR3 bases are TGTGCCAGCAGCTTAGGGACAGGCTCCTACGAGCAGTACTTC. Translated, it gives CASSLGTGSYEQYF.

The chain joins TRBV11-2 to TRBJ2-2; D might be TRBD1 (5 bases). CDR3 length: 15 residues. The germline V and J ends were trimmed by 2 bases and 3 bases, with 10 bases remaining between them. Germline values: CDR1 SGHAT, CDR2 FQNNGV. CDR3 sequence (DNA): TGTGCCAGCAGCTTAAGAGCAGGGCACACCGGGGAGCTGTTTTTT. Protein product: CASSLRAGHTGELFF.

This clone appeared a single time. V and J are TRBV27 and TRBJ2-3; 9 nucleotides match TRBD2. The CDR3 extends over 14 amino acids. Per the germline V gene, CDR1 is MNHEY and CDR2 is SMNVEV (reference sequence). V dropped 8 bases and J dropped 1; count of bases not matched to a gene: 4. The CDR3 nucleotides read TGTGCCAGCTCTCGGACTAGCGGCACAGATACGCAGTATTTT. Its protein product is CASSRTSGTDTQYF.

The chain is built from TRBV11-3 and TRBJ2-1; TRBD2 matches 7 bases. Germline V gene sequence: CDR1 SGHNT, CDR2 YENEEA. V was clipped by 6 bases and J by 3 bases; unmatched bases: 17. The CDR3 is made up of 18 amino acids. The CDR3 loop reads CASRLSGGSSQNYNEQFF. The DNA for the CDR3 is TGTGCCAGCAGGCTTAGTGGCGGGAGCTCGCAGAACTACAATGAGCAGTTCTTC.

CDR3 bases: TGTGCCAGCAGCCCCGTAGCGGTCTATAATTCACCCCTCCACTTT. As protein: CASSPVAVYNSPLHF. The chain employs TRBV7-9 and TRBJ1-6; no clear D gene. This CDR3 comprises 15 residues. CDR1 and CDR2 (germline): SEHNR, FQNEAQ (reference sequence). V was shortened by 5 bases and J by 3 bases, with 11 bases between the two germline ends.

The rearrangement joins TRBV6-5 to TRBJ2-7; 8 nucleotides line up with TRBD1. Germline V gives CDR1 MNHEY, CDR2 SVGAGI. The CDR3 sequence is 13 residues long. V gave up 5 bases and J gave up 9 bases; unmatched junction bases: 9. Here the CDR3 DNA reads TGTGCCAGCAGTGCAGGACAGGGAGTCTGGCAGTACTTC. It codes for CASSAGQGVWQYF.

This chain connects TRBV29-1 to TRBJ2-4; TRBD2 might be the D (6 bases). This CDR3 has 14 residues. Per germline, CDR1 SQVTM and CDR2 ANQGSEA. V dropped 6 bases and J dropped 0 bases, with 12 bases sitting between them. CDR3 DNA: TGCAGCGTGCGGGAAACCTTAGCCAAAAACATTCAGTACTTC. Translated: CSVRETLAKNIQYF.

CDR3 loop: CASSPGQGGEAQYF. The CDR3 nucleotides are TGTGCCAGCAGCCCGGGACAGGGGGGCGAGGCCCAGTACTTC. V usage is TRBV7-2 and J usage is TRBJ2-5; 11 bases map to TRBD1. Per the germline V gene, CDR1 is SGHTA and CDR2 is FQGNSA. The junction had 8 bases not matched to a gene; V was cut back by 5 bases and J by 9 bases. The CDR3 consists of 14 residues.

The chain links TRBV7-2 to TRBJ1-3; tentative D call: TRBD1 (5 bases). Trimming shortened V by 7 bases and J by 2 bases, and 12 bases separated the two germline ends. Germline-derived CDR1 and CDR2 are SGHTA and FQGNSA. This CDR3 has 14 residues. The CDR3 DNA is TGTGCCAGCACCGTTACAGGCACTGGAAACACCATATATTTT. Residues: CASTVTGTGNTIYF.

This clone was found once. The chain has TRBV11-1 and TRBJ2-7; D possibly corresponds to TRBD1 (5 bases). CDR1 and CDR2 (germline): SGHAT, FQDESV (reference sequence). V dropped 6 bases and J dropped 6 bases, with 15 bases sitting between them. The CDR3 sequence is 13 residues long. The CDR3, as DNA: TGTGCCAGCAGAAGGGCAGGGTTTAGCGAGCAGTACTTC. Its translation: CASRRAGFSEQYF.

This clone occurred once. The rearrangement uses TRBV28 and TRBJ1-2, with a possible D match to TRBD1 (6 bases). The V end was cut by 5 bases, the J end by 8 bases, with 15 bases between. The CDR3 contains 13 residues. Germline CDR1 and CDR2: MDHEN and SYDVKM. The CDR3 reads CASSVGTLGGYTF. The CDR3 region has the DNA TGTGCCAGCAGTGTAGGGACATTGGGCGGCTACACCTTC.

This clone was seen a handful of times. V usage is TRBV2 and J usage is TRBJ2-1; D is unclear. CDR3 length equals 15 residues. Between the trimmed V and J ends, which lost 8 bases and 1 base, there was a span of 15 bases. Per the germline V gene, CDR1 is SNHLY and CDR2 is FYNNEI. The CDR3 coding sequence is TGTGCCAGCGCCGAAGATCCAGTTTCCTACAATGAGCAGTTCTTC. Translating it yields CASAEDPVSYNEQFF.

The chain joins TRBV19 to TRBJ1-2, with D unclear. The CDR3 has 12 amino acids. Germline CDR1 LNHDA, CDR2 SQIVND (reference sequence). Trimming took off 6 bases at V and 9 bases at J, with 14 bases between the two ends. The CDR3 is CASRAGGGSYTF. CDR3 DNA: TGTGCCAGTAGGGCCGGAGGAGGGAGCTACACCTTC.

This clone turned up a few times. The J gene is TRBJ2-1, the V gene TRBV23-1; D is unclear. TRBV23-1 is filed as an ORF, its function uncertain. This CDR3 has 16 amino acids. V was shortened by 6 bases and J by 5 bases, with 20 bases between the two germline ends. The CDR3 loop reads CASSKVSGSANNEQFF. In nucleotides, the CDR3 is TGCGCCAGCAGCAAGGTGAGTGGCAGCGCCAACAATGAGCAGTTCTTC.

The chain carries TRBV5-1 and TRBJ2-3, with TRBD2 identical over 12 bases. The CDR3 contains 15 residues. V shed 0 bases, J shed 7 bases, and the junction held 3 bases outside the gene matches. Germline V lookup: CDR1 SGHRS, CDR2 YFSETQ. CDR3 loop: CASSLGTSGTNTQYF. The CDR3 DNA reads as TGCGCCAGCAGCTTGGGGACTAGCGGGACAAATACGCAGTATTTT.

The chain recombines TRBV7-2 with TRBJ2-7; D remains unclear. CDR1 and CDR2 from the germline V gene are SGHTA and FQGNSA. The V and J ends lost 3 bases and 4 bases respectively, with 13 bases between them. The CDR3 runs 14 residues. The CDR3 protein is CASSFGRQSYEQYF. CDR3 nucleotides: TGTGCCAGCAGCTTTGGGCGGCAGTCATACGAGCAGTACTTC.

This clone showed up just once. The CDR3 region is CAWSPRKGGPRGGYTF. For the CDR3, the DNA is TGTGCCTGGAGCCCTCGGAAGGGGGGCCCAAGGGGGGGCTACACCTTC. This chain uses TRBV30 with TRBJ1-2, with a possible D match to TRBD1 (6 bases). Trimming pared 3 bases from V and 8 bases from J, leaving 25 bases between. Germline CDR1 and CDR2: GTSNPN and SVGIG (reference sequence). The CDR3 consists of 16 residues.

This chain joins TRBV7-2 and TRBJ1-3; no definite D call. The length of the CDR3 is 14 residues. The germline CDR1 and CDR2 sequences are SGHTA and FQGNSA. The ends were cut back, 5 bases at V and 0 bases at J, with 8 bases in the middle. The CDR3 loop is CASSPLYSGNTIYF. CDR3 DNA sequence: TGTGCCAGCAGCCCTCTATACTCTGGAAACACCATATATTTT.

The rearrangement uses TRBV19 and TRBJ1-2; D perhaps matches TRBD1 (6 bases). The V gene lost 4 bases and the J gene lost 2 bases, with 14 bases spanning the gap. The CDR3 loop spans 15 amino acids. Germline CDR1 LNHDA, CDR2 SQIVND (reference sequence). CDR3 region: CASSRGQTLNYGYTF. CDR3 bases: TGTGCCAGTAGTAGGGGACAAACACTAAACTATGGCTACACCTTC.

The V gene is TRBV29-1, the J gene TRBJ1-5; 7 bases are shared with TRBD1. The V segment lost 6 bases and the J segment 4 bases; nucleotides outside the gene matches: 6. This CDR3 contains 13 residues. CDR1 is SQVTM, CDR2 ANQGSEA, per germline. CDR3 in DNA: TGCAGCGTGAACAGGGGACCGAATCAGCCCCAGCATTTT. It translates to CSVNRGPNQPQHF.

CDR3 in amino acids: CASSLGTGGAGQETQYF. The CDR3 DNA follows: TGTGCCAGCTCACTCGGGACAGGGGGCGCCGGGCAAGAGACCCAGTACTTC. J is TRBJ2-5 and V is TRBV18, with 12 bases fitting TRBD1. This CDR3 is 17 amino acids long. V lost 4 bases to trimming and J lost 2 bases; unmatched junction nucleotides: 8. Per the germline V gene, CDR1 is KGHSH and CDR2 is LQKENI.

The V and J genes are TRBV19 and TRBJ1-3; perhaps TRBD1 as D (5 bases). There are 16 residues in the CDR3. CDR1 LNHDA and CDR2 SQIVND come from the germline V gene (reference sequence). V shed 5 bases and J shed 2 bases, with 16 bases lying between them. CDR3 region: CASSRRLAGPGNTIYF. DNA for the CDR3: TGTGCCAGTAGTCGGCGACTAGCGGGGCCTGGAAACACCATATATTTT.

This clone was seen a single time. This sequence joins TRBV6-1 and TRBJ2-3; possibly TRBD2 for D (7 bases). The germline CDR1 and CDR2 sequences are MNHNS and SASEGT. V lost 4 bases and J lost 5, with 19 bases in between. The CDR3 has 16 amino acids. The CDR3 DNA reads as TGTGCCAGCAGTGTGGGGGCGGGAGCCGCAGTAGATACGCAGTATTTT. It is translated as CASSVGAGAAVDTQYF.

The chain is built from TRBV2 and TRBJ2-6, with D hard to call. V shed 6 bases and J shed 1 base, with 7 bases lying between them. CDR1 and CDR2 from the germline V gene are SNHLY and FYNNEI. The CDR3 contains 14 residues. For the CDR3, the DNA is TGTGCCAGCAGGATAGAGTCTGGGGCCAACGTCCTGACTTTC. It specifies CASRIESGANVLTF.